These T cell receptor beta chains were read from a single sample in a study of blood T cell repertoires in COVID-19. Method: immunoSEQ multiplex PCR; TCRdb's copy keeps in-frame clones and lacks some. The repertoire holds a few hundred thousand clones, with about 89% as singletons. Sequencing used peripheral blood. The receptors were gathered from a man under 40 with acute or convalescent COVID-19. CDR3s include the opening cysteine and the closing phenylalanine or tryptophan. D genes are given only for firm matches. Rows give clone size only sometimes, using once, few, many, or a class for an expanded clone.

d_call	v_call	j_call	clone_size	cdr3_nt	cdr3_aa
TRBD1	TRBV27	TRBJ1-2	once	TGTGCCAGCAGTCTTACAGGGGGGGGAGATGGCTACACCTTC	CASSLTGGGDGYTF
TRBD2	TRBV6-5	TRBJ2-7	NA	TGTGCCTCCGGGACTAGCGGGGGGGCCGAAGAGCAGTACTTC	CASGTSGGAEEQYF
NA	TRBV6-1	TRBJ1-2	NA	TGTGCCAGCAGTGAAAGGGGGTCTAACTATGGCTACACCTTC	CASSERGSNYGYTF
TRBD2	TRBV19	TRBJ2-5	NA	TGTGCCAGTAGTACCAATGTGGCGGGAGACTCCCAAGAGACCCAGTACTTC	CASSTNVAGDSQETQYF
TRBD1	TRBV29-1	TRBJ2-1	NA	TGCAGCGCTGTCCGACAGGGGGCGCGCGATGAGCAGTTCTTC	CSAVRQGARDEQFF
TRBD1	TRBV28	TRBJ1-2	NA	TGTGCCAGCGTCCAAGGGGGCAACTATGGCTACACCTTC	CASVQGGNYGYTF
NA	TRBV7-8	TRBJ2-1	once	TGTGCCAGCAGCTTAAGTCCGGAACGGGGATACAATGAGCAGTTCTTC	CASSLSPERGYNEQFF
TRBD1	TRBV5-1	TRBJ2-5	NA	TGCGCCAGCGGACAGGGCGTAGAGGAGACCCAGTACTTC	CASGQGVEETQYF
NA	TRBV5-6	TRBJ1-5	few	TGTGCCAGCAGCCTTAGCCTCCAAGGGGGTGATGGCAATCAGCCCCAGCATTTT	CASSLSLQGGDGNQPQHF
TRBD2	TRBV27	TRBJ2-2	NA	TGTGCCAGCAGGAGAGGGGCGGGAGTGAACACCGGGGAGCTGTTTTTT	CASRRGAGVNTGELFF
TRBD1	TRBV2	TRBJ2-7	NA	TGTGCCAGCAGCGGGGACAGGGGCCGCGAGCAGTACTTC	CASSGDRGREQYF
NA	TRBV27	TRBJ1-5	NA	TGTGCCAGCAGTCCAGTCGGGCCCAGAGGGAGTCAGCCCCAGCATTTT	CASSPVGPRGSQPQHF
TRBD2	TRBV4-1	TRBJ2-7	NA	TGCGCCAGCAGCCCGAGGGGTAGCGGGTACGAGCAGTACTTC	CASSPRGSGYEQYF
NA	TRBV24-1	TRBJ2-2	NA	TGTGCCACCAGGGGGGACACCGCGAACACCGGGGAGCTGTTTTTT	CATRGDTANTGELFF
NA	TRBV11-3	TRBJ2-2	once	TGTGCCAGCGGGAGGGGGAGAGGCACCGGGGAGCTGTTTTTT	CASGRGRGTGELFF
TRBD2	TRBV6-5	TRBJ2-7	NA	TGTGCCAGCAGTTATGGGGGAGGGTTCTACGAGCAGTACTTC	CASSYGGGFYEQYF
NA	TRBV6-5	TRBJ2-7	once	TGTGCCAGCAGCGACAACTCCTACGAGCAGTACTTC	CASSDNSYEQYF
TRBD2	TRBV28	TRBJ2-7	NA	TGTGCCAGCAGTTTACATCTAGCGGGGTTATCCTACGAGCAGTACTTC	CASSLHLAGLSYEQYF
NA	TRBV5-1	TRBJ2-2	NA	TGCGCCAGCAGCGGGGCCAGTACGAACACCGGGGAGCTGTTTTTT	CASSGASTNTGELFF
NA	TRBV7-2	TRBJ2-5	NA	TGTGCCAGCCAACTAACACTCCAAGAGACCCAGTACTTC	CASQLTLQETQYF
NA	TRBV18	TRBJ1-5	once	TGTGCCAGCTCACCACGGGGCAGTGGGGGGGCCCACCAGCCCCAGCATTTT	CASSPRGSGGAHQPQHF
NA	TRBV30	TRBJ1-5	NA	TGTGCCTGGAATCGGGGGGCGGGTCAGCCCCAGCATTTT	CAWNRGAGQPQHF
NA	TRBV9	TRBJ2-3	NA	TGTGCCAGCAGCGTAGCACTAGGGTTCGATACGCAGTATTTT	CASSVALGFDTQYF
NA	TRBV4-2	TRBJ2-1	NA	TGTGCCAGCAGCCAGATTAGCGGTACGAATGAGCAGTTCTTC	CASSQISGTNEQFF
NA	TRBV6-5	TRBJ2-5	NA	TGTGCCAGCATTAGGACAGTGGGAGAGACCCAGTACTTC	CASIRTVGETQYF
NA	TRBV2	TRBJ2-1	NA	TGTGCCAGCAGCGTCTATAACAGGAATGAGCAGTTCTTC	CASSVYNRNEQFF
NA	TRBV5-8	TRBJ1-1	NA	TGTGCCAGCAGCCCGACAGGCTACAACACTGAAGCTTTCTTT	CASSPTGYNTEAFF
TRBD1	TRBV7-2	TRBJ1-3	once	TGTGCCAGCAGCCGGGGACAGGCTGGAAACACCATATATTTT	CASSRGQAGNTIYF
TRBD1	TRBV30	TRBJ1-5	NA	TGTGCCTGGAGCCCGGCGGGACAGAGTAGCAATCAGCCCCAGCATTTT	CAWSPAGQSSNQPQHF
TRBD1	TRBV19	TRBJ2-7	NA	TGTGCCAGTAGTACAGACAGGGCTCCCTACGAGCAGTACTTC	CASSTDRAPYEQYF
NA	TRBV11-2	TRBJ2-2	NA	TGTGCCAGCAGCCCCTTCCGCAGGGTCGGGGAGCTGTTTTTT	CASSPFRRVGELFF
TRBD1	TRBV3-1/TRBV3-2	TRBJ1-6	NA	TGTGCCAGCAGTCGGGACAGTTATAATTCACCCCTCCACTTT	CASSRDSYNSPLHF
TRBD1	TRBV7-9	TRBJ1-6	NA	TGTGCCAGCAGCTCCCGGACAGGGGGCGGTTCACCCCTCCACTTT	CASSSRTGGGSPLHF
TRBD1	TRBV10-2	TRBJ1-2	NA	TGCGCCAGCAGTGACAACCGACAGGGAACCAGATCTGGCTACACCTTC	CASSDNRQGTRSGYTF
NA	TRBV2	TRBJ1-1	NA	TGTGCCAGCAGGGTAACAGGGTCCACTGAAGCTTTCTTT	CASRVTGSTEAFF
NA	TRBV7-6	TRBJ2-3	NA	TGTGCCAGCAGCGCGGGACTGCCTTTCACAGATACGCAGTATTTT	CASSAGLPFTDTQYF
NA	TRBV2	TRBJ2-1	NA	TGTGCCAGCATTCGGACAGAACGGGGTAATGAGCAGTTCTTC	CASIRTERGNEQFF
NA	TRBV7-3	TRBJ2-3	NA	TGTGCCAGCAGCTTACAGGGGATGAGGACAGATACGCAGTATTTT	CASSLQGMRTDTQYF
TRBD2	TRBV9	TRBJ2-3	NA	TGTGCCAGCAGCGGCTCTAGCGGGAGTGGGGCAGATACGCAGTATTTT	CASSGSSGSGADTQYF